The 4 T cell receptor beta chains below were found in one sample sequenced in a study of blood T cell repertoires in COVID-19. Assay used: immunoSEQ multiplex PCR; TCRdb lists only in-frame clones, some missing. Among about 190,000 clones listed, around 90% were seen once. The sample comprised peripheral blood. Every receptor here comes from a man aged 50-59 years with acute or convalescent COVID-19.

This chain links TRBV23-1 with TRBJ2-5, with a weak D call TRBD2 (5 bases). TRBV23-1 is labeled an ORF, and its function is uncertain. The ends were cut back, 4 bases at V and 0 bases at J, with 15 bases in the middle. The CDR3 has 16 amino acids. CDR3 nucleotides: TGCGCCAGCAGTCGAACGCGGACTCAGTACCAAGAGACCCAGTACTTC. Translated, it gives CASSRTRTQYQETQYF.

This chain joins TRBV24-1 and TRBJ2-7; 9 nucleotides line up with TRBD1. The CDR3 consists of 16 residues. Germline CDR1 is KGHDR and CDR2 is SFDVKD. Germline trimming cut 3 bases from V and 0 bases from J; bases unmatched to any gene: 5. For the CDR3, the DNA is TGTGCCACCAGTGATCAAGGGACAGGGAGCTCCTACGAGCAGTACGTC. Its protein product is CATSDQGTGSSYEQYV.

This rearrangement joins TRBV25-1 to TRBJ2-3; 10 bases align to TRBD2. Germline V gene data show CDR1 as MGHDK and CDR2 as SYGVNS. With 7 bases clipped from V and 5 bases from J, the junction kept 9 bases outside the gene matches. The CDR3 sequence is 15 residues long. The CDR3, as DNA: TGTGCCAGCATCCAGAAAAGCGGGGGGGGAGATACGCAGTATTTT. Amino acids: CASIQKSGGGDTQYF.

Written as DNA, the CDR3 is TGCGCCAGCAGCTCGGGACAGGCGCTCGACGGGTCACCCCTCCACTTT. It translates to CASSSGQALDGSPLHF. The genes are TRBV5-1 and TRBJ1-6; 8 nucleotides align to TRBD1. V lost 3 bases, J lost 10 bases, and 12 bases stayed unmatched. Germline lookup yields CDR1 SGHRS and CDR2 YFSETQ. The CDR3 has 16 amino acids. The full variable domain, in which reference TRBV5-1 and TRBJ1-6 provide the parts outside the CDR3, is KAGVTQTPRYLIKTRGQQVTLSCSPISGHRSVSWYQQTPGQGLQFLFEYFSETQRNKGNFPGRFSGRQFSNSRSEMNVSTLELGDSALYLCASSSGQALDGSPLHFGNGTRLTVT.